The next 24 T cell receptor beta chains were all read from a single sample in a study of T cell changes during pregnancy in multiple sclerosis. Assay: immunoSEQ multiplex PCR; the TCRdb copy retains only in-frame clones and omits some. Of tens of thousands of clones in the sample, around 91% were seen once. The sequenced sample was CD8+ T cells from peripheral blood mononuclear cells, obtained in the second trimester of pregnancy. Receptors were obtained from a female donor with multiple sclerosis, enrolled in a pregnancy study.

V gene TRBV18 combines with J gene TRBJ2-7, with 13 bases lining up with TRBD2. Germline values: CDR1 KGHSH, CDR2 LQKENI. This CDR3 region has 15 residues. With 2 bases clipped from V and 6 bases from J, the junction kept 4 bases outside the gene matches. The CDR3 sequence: CASSPAGLAGAEQYF. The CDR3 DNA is TGTGCCAGCTCACCAGCCGGACTAGCGGGAGCCGAGCAGTACTTC.

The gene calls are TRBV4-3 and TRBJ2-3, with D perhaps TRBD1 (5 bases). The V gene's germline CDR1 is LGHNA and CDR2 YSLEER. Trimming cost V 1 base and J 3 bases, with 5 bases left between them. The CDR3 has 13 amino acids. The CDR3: CASSQGQTDTQYF. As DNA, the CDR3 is TGCGCCAGCAGCCAAGGACAGACAGATACGCAGTATTTT.

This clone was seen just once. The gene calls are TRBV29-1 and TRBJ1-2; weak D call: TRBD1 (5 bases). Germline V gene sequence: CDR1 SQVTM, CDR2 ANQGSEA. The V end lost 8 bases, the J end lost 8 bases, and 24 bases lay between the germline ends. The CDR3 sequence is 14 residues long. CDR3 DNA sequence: TGCAGCCCCTGTCATTTTGTCAGGGTTATCGGCTACACCTTC. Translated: CSPCHFVRVIGYTF.

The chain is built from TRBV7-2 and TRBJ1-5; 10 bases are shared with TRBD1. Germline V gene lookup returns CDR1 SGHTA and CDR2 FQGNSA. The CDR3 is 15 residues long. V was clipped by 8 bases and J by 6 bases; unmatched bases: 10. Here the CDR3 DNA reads TGTGCCAGCCTTCCTGGGACAGGGGTGGCTCAGCCCCAGCATTTT. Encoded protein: CASLPGTGVAQPQHF.

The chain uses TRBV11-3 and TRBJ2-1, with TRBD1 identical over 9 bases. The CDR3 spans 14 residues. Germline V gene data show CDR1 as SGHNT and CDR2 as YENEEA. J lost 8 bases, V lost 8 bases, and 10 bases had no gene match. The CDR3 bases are TGTGCCAGCGCCCCCGGGACAGGGATCGATGAGCAGTTCTTC. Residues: CASAPGTGIDEQFF.

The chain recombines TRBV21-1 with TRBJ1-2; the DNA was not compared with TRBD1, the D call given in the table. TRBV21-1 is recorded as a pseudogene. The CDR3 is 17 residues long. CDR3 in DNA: TGTGCCAGCACACTTTCTCTCAGGGGCGCGGGTAACTATGGCTACACCTTC. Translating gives CASTLSLRGAGNYGYTF.

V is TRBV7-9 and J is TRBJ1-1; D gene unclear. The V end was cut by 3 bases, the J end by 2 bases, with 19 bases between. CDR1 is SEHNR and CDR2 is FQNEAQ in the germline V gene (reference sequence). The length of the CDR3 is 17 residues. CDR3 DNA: TGTGCCAGCAGCTTTTGGGCCCGGGGAGGCGGTAACACTGAAGCTTTCTTT. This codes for CASSFWARGGGNTEAFF.

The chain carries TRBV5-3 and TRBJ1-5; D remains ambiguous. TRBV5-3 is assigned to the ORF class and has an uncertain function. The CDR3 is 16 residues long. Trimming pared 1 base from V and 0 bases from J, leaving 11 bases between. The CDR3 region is CARSLSSFYSNQPQHF. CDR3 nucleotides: TGTGCCAGAAGCTTGTCTTCTTTTTATAGCAATCAGCCCCAGCATTTT.

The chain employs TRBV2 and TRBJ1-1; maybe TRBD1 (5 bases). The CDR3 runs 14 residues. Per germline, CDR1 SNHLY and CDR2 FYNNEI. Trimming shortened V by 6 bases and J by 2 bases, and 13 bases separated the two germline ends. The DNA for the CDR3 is TGTGCCAGCAGGGGGAGGGGTAGTAACACTGAAGCTTTCTTT. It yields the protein CASRGRGSNTEAFF.

This chain's CDR3 is CASSPRQDLSYEQYF. In nucleotides, the CDR3 is TGTGCCAGCAGCCCCCGACAGGATCTCTCCTACGAGCAGTACTTC. The chain recombines TRBV9 with TRBJ2-7; tentatively, D is TRBD1 (6 bases). The V and J ends lost 4 bases and 0 bases respectively, with 14 bases between them. From germline, CDR1 is SGDLS and CDR2 YYNGEE. CDR3 length equals 15 residues. The full variable domain, its missing parts supplied by reference TRBV9 and TRBJ2-7, is DSGVTQTPKHLITATGQRVTLRCSPRSGDLSVYWYQQSLDQGLQFLIQYYNGEERAKGNILERFSAQQFPDLHSELNLSSLELGDSALYFCASSPRQDLSYEQYFGPGTRLTVT.

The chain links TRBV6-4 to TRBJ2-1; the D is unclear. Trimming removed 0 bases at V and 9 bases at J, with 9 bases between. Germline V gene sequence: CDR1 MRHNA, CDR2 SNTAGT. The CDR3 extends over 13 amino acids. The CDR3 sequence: CASSDSEVTEQFF. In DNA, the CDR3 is TGTGCCAGCAGTGACTCTGAGGTTACTGAGCAGTTCTTC.

The CDR3 coding sequence is TGTGCCAGCAGTAACTTCTTGACTAGCGGGAGCTACGAGCAGTACTTC. This translates into CASSNFLTSGSYEQYF. The chain carries TRBV27 and TRBJ2-7, with TRBD2 matching over 12 bases. The CDR3 has 16 residues. Per the germline V gene, CDR1 is MNHEY and CDR2 is SMNVEV (reference sequence). The V segment lost 5 bases and the J segment 3 bases; nucleotides outside the gene matches: 8.

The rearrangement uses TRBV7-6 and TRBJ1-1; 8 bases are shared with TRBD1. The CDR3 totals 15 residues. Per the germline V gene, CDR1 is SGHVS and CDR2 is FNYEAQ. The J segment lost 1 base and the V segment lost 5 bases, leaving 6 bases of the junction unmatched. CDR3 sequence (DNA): TGTGCCAGCAGCGCATACAGGGGGGGGAACACTGAAGCTTTCTTT. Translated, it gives CASSAYRGGNTEAFF.

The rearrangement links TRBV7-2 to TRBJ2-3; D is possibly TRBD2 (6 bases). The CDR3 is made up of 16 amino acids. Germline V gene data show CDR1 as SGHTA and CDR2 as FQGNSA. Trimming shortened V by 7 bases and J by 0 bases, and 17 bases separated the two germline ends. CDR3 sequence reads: CASTLTSQRSTDTQYF. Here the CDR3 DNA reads TGTGCCAGCACCCTTACTAGCCAGCGTAGCACAGATACGCAGTATTTT. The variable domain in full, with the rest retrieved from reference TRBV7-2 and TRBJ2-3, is GAGVSQSPSNKVTEKGKDVELRCDPISGHTALYWYRQSLGQGLEFLIYFQGNSAPDKSGLPSDRFSAERTGGSVSTLTIQRTQQEDSAVYLCASTLTSQRSTDTQYFGPGTRLTVL.

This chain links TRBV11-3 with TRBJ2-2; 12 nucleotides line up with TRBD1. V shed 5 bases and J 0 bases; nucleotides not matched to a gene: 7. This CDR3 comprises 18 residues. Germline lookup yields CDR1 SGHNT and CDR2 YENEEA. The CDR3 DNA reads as TGTGCCAGCAGCACCCGGGACAGGGGGCGACCGAACACCGGGGAGCTGTTTTTT. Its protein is CASSTRDRGRPNTGELFF.

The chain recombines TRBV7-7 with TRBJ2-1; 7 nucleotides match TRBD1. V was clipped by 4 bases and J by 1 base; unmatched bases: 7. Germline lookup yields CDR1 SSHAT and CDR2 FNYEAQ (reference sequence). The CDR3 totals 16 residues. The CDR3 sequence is CASSSIPGGSYNEQFF. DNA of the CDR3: TGTGCCAGCAGCTCGATTCCAGGGGGATCCTACAATGAGCAGTTCTTC. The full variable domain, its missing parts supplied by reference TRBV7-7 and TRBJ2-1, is GAGVSQSPRYKVTKRGQDVTLRCDPISSHATLYWYQQALGQGPEFLTYFNYEAQPDKSGLPSDRFSAERPEGSISTLTIQRTEQRDSAMYRCASSSIPGGSYNEQFFGPGTRLTVL.

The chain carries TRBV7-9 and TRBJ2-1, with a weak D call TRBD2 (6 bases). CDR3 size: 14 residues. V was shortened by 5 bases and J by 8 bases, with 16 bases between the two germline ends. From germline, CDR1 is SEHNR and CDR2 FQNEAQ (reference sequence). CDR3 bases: TGTGCCAGCAGCGACGGGAGCGCATGGGATGAGCAGTTCTTC. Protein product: CASSDGSAWDEQFF.

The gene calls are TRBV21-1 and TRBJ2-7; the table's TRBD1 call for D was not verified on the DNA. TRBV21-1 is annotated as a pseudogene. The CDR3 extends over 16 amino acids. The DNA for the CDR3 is TGTGCCAGCAGCAAAGGTAGGCCTCCGGACAACTACGAGCAGTACTTC. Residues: CASSKGRPPDNYEQYF.

CDR3 nucleotides: TGTGCCAGCAGCGTACCCGGGACAGGGTCGTACGAGCAGTACTTC. Its translation: CASSVPGTGSYEQYF. The V and J genes are TRBV7-6 and TRBJ2-7; 9 bases are shared with TRBD1. The CDR3 has 15 amino acids. The junction had 9 bases not matched to a gene; V was cut back by 5 bases and J by 4 bases. Germline V gene lookup returns CDR1 SGHVS and CDR2 FNYEAQ.

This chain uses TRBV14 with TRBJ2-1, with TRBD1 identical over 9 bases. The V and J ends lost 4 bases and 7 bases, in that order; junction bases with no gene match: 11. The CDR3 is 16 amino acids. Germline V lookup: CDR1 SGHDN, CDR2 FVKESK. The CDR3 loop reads CASSPWTGESNNEQFF. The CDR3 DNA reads TGTGCCAGCAGCCCCTGGACAGGGGAAAGTAATAATGAGCAGTTCTTC.

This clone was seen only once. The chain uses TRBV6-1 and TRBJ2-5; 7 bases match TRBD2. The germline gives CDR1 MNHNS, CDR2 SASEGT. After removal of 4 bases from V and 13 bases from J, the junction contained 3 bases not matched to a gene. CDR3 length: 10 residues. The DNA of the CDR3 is TGTGCCAGCAGTGGGGAGGGTGGGTACTTC. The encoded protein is CASSGEGGYF.

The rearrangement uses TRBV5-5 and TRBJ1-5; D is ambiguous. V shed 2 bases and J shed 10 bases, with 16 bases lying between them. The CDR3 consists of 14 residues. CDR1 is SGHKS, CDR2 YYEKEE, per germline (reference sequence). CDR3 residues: CASSFGGASPPQHF. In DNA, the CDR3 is TGTGCCAGCAGCTTCGGCGGCGCTTCTCCCCCCCAGCATTTT.

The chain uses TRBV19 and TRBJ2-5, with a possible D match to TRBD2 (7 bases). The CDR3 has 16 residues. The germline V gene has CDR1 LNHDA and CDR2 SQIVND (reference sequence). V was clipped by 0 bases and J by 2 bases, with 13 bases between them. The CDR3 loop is CASSIDSGGGQETQYF. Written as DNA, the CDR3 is TGTGCCAGTAGTATAGATTCGGGGGGCGGGCAAGAGACCCAGTACTTC. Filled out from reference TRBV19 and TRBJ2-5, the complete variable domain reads DGGITQSPKYLFRKEGQNVTLSCEQNLNHDAMYWYRQDPGQGLRLIYYSQIVNDFQKGDIAEGYSVSREKKESFPLTVTSAQKNPTAFYLCASSIDSGGGQETQYFGPGTRLLVL.

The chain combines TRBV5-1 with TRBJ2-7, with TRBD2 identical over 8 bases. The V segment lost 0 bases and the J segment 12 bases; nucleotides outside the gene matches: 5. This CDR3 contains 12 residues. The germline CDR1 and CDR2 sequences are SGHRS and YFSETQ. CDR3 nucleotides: TGCGCCAGCAGCTTGGCCGGGGGGGATCGGTACTTC. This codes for CASSLAGGDRYF.